This T cell receptor beta chain was identified in a study of shared clonotypes between healthy human individuals (dated by TCRdb to the early 2020s). Background for the entire study: A few men and a couple of women, aged 18 to 49 years, made up the cohort. For each donor, CD4 naive and CD4 memory were each given three plates, CD8 naive was given two plates, and CD8 memory was given one plate. Blood TCR repertoires of four to six healthy adults were deeply sequenced to estimate repertoire size and the extent of clonotype sharing between individuals. To increase sequencing depth and limit assay-specific biases, TCR repertoire library preparation and sequencing were carried out by different laboratories using diverse techniques. Each donor's leukapheresis produced roughly between roughly 0.85 and 9.5 billion PBMCs. Overall results and qualifications from the work: Pairwise subsampling led to the expectation that sequencing depth would affect the degree of clonotype sharing among donors. Approximately 5% of naive CD4, 3.5% of naive CD8, 2.3% of memory CD4, and less than 0.45% of memory CD8 clonotypes were shared across a few donors. Higher generation probabilities were observed for clonotypes shared by all four sorted-subset donors than for non-shared clonotypes. Sampling was limited to blood, and TCR repertoires in tissue likely differ from TCR repertoires in blood. The genetic and exposure-history diversity represented was limited by the small number of donors. Incomplete sequencing was indicated by rarefaction of sorted-subset datasets, despite the large sequencing depth. Naive subsets generally had larger estimated clonotype richness than memory subsets did.

Points on this clone: What antigen it recognizes has not been identified. No quality values exist for individual bases; no much larger clone is one base distant.

Using the deep immunoSEQ assay, multiplex PCR amplified TCR CDR3 regions from genomic DNA. Extracted genomic DNA from each cell subset was distributed evenly across all wells of several immunoSEQ 96-well plates, and each plate was treated as a replicate. For sorted subsets, each replicate PCR was loaded with around 220 ng genomic DNA, equivalent to about 33,000 T cell genomes. Purified libraries were quantified with a Qubit 3.0 fluorometer, sized on a Bioanalyzer 2100, and re-quantified with the KAPA Library Quantification kit. A separate single-read 150-cycle Illumina NextSeq 550 flow cell was used to sequence each immunoSEQ 96-well plate. The published analysis was carried out like this. Because only junctional sequences without quality scores were contained in the immunoSEQ output, filtering matching that applied to full-length reads could not be performed. Sequences were annotated with PyIR, a Python wrapper for IgBLAST v1.9, using IMGT germline references to assign V/J genes and CDR3. Reads were removed for weak V/J assignments (E-value above 1e-6), missing CDR3, stop codons, out-of-frame junctions, or ambiguous translated residues. A V3J clonotype was defined by an identical inferred V gene, J gene, and CDR3 amino acid sequence. The percentage overlap between two repertoires was calculated by dividing the number of shared unique clonotypes by the size of the smaller repertoire. Three approaches were used to assess repertoire richness: RTK rarefaction, the Chao1 estimator, and Recon v2.1 estimates of unobserved clonotypes. For all TCRbeta clonotypes obtained by the gDNA method from several donors, generation probabilities were computed with OLGA. TCRdb carries this immuneACCESS record with in-frame sequences only. Its versions omit some clonotypes, under half of them owing to an unresolved V gene in the studies checked, with the rest unexplained. The V and J calls and the clone size are those of that table, but D and trimming were determined from the DNA. Within this sample are a few million clones, with approximately 90% of them counted one time only. In total, the top ten clones hold approximately 0.4% of the sample.

Healthy HIV-negative adults with no recently reported acute infections or vaccinations were included as donors. Every donor was a Caucasian adult living in Nashville, Tennessee, USA. CD4+ T cells were enriched by magnetic negative selection; naive cells were then positively selected on CD45RA, and the negative fraction formed the memory subset. After blood collection by leukapheresis, PBMCs were isolated using Ficoll-Histopaque density gradient centrifugation and then cryopreserved in the vapor phase of liquid nitrogen. Purity and quantity of every magnetically sorted T cell population were checked by analytical flow cytometry. Genomic DNA was isolated from every sorted fraction and measured by UV absorbance on a Nanodrop 2000c. The CDR3, from cysteine to phenylalanine, totals 16 residues. The only DNA kept is the CDR3, 48 bases in frame from the first base. The germline V gene sets CDR1 to SGHRS and CDR2 to YFSETQ. The V end loses 2 bases and the J end loses 3 bases, and a stretch of 15 bases separates them.

The sample consisted of naive CD4+ T cells from PBMCs. The label giving this sample's cell subset or site can be read as: CD45RA+ positively selected. This clonotype was sampled from a man between 18 and 35 years old in good health. Some clones in this sample may be carry-over from other donors' samples. Here the chain combines TRBV5-1 and TRBJ2-1; 5 matching bases give a weak D call of TRBD2. CDR3 reads: CASSLQTSSLYNEQFF. The DNA is as follows: TGCGCCAGCAGCTTACAAACTAGTTCGCTCTACAATGAGCAGTTCTTC.